Each of the 7 T cell receptor beta chains below was sequenced from the same sample in a study of blood T cell repertoires in COVID-19 (TCRdb year 2020). Library preparation employed the immunoSEQ multiplex PCR assay. TCRdb limited this immuneACCESS table to in-frame rearrangements with V and J called. A share of clones is missing; checked studies link under half to unresolved V genes, and the rest is unexplained. Within this sample are about 330,000 clones, with around 82% of them counted one time only. The ten largest account for about 1.2% of the sample. Sample: peripheral blood. The receptors originated from a woman between 45 and 65 years old with acute or convalescent COVID-19.

This clone was counted a single time. V gene TRBV14 combines with J gene TRBJ1-2; possible D gene TRBD1, 6 bases. The CDR3 length is 14 residues. V shed 1 base and J shed 8 bases, with 14 bases lying between them. Germline CDR1 is SGHDN and CDR2 is FVKESK. CDR3 nucleotide sequence: TGTGCCAGCAGCCAAGTAAGGGACAATGGCGGCTACACCTTC. Its translation: CASSQVRDNGGYTF.

The chain uses TRBV11-2 and TRBJ2-2; perhaps TRBD1 as D (5 bases). The V end lost 5 bases, the J end lost 5 bases, and 15 bases lay between the germline ends. The CDR3 extends over 15 amino acids. Germline lookup yields CDR1 SGHAT and CDR2 FQNNGV. CDR3 coding DNA: TGTGCCAGCAGCCTACTTCAGGGTTCAACCGGGGAGCTGTTTTTT. This sequence encodes CASSLLQGSTGELFF.

This clone was found once. V is TRBV27 and J is TRBJ2-7; TRBD2 matches 9 bases. After removal of 3 bases from V and 1 base from J, the junction contained 10 bases not matched to a gene. The length of the CDR3 is 17 residues. The germline CDR1 and CDR2 sequences are MNHEY and SMNVEV (reference sequence). The CDR3 DNA is TGTGCCAGCAGTTTTTTCCTAGCGGGAACCTTATCCTACGAGCAGTACTTC. Translated, it gives CASSFFLAGTLSYEQYF.

The chain couples TRBV5-1 to TRBJ1-2; TRBD1 agrees at 7 bases. Germline assignment: CDR1 SGHRS and CDR2 YFSETQ. This CDR3 spans 14 amino acids. V lost 4 bases and J lost 5; bases outside the gene matches: 8. This CDR3 is CASSEAGGFYGYTF. The CDR3 coding sequence is TGCGCCAGCAGCGAGGCAGGGGGGTTTTATGGCTACACCTTC.

This clone was counted once. The V call is TRBV6-6, the J call TRBJ2-1; maybe TRBD1 (6 bases). V was clipped by 6 bases and J by 10 bases, with 10 bases between them. Germline CDR1 MNHNY, CDR2 SVGAGI (reference sequence). The CDR3 is 11 residues long. In DNA form, the CDR3 reads TGTGCCAGCAGAATGAGGGGGGAGCAGTTCTTC. Amino acid sequence: CASRMRGEQFF.

The rearrangement joins TRBV7-9 to TRBJ1-4, with a tentative D call TRBD1 (6 bases). V was trimmed by 6 bases and J by 8 bases, leaving 13 bases between them. The CDR3 covers 13 residues. Germline V gene sequence: CDR1 SEHNR, CDR2 FQNEAQ (reference sequence). CDR3 region: CASRSSQGEKLFF. CDR3 coding DNA: TGTGCCAGCAGGTCAAGCCAGGGGGAAAAACTGTTTTTT.

Only one count was recorded for this clone. The chain recombines TRBV12-2 with TRBJ1-2. TRBV12-2 is tagged as a pseudogene. This CDR3 is 15 amino acids long. The CDR3 nucleotides are TGTGCAAGTCGCGAGGGCGGATATGATCTCTATGGCTACACCTTC. It encodes CASREGGYDLYGYTF.